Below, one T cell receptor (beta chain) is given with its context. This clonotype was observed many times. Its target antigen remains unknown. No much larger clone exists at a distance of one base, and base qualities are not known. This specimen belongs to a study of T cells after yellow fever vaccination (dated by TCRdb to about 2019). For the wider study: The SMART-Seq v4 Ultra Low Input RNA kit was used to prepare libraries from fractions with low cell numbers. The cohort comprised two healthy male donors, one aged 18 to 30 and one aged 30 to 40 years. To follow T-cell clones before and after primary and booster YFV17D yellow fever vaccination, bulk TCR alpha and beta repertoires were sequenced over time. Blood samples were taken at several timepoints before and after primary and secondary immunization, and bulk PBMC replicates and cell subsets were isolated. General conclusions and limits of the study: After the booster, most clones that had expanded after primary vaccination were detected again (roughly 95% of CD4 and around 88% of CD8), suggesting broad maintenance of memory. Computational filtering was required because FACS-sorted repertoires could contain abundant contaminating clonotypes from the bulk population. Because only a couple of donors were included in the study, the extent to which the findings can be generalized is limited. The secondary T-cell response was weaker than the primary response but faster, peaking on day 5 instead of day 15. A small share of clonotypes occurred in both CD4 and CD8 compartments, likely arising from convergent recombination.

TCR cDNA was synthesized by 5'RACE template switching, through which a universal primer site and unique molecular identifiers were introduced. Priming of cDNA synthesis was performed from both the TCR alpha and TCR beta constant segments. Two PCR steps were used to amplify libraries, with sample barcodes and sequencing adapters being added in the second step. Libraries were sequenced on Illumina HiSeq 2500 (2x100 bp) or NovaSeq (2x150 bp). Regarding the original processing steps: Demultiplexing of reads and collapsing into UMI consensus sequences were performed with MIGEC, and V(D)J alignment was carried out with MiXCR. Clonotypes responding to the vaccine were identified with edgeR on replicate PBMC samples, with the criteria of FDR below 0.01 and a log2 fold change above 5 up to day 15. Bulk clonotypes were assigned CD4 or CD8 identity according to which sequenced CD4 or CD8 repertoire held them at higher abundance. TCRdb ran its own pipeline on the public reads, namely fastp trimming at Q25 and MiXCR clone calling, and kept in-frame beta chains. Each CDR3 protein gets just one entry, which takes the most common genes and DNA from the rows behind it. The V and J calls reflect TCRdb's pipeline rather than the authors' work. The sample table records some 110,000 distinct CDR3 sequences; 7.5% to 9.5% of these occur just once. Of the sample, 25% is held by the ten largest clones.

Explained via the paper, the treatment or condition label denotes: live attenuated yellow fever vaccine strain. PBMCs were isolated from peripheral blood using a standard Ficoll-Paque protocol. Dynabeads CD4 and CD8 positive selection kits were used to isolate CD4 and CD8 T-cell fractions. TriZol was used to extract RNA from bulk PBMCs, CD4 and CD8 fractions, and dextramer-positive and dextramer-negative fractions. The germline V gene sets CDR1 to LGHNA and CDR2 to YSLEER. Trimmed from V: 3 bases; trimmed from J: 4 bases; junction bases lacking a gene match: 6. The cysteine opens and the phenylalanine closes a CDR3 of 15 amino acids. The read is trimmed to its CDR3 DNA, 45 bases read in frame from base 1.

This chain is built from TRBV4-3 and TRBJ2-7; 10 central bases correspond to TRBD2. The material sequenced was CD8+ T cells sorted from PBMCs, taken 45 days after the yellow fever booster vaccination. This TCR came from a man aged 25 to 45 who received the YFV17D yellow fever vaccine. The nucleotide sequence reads TGCGCCAGCAGCCAGGGGACTAGCGTTTCATACGAGCAGTACTTC. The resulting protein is CASSQGTSVSYEQYF.